The 26 T cell receptor beta chains below all came from one sample that was sequenced in a study of blood T cell repertoires in COVID-19. Assay used: immunoSEQ multiplex PCR; TCRdb lists only in-frame clones, some missing. Among 270,000 or so clones, almost 90% were seen once, and the ten largest hold around 2.3%. The sequenced sample consisted of peripheral blood. The receptors originated from a woman aged 55-69 years with COVID-19, enrolled during active disease.

The chain has TRBV9 and TRBJ2-3; TRBD1 matches at 8 bases. CDR3 length equals 15 residues. Germline CDR1 and CDR2: SGDLS and YYNGEE. V shed 2 bases, J shed 6 bases, and the junction held 8 bases outside the gene matches. The CDR3 DNA sequence: TGTGCCAGCAGCGTTCAGGGGGCGCGTTCGGATACGCAGTATTTT. Translating it yields CASSVQGARSDTQYF.

The chain uses TRBV6-6 and TRBJ2-7, with TRBD2 identical over 7 bases. Germline V gene data show CDR1 as MNHNY and CDR2 as SVGAGI (reference sequence). The length of the CDR3 is 13 residues. V shed 0 bases, J shed 5 bases, and the junction held 1 base outside the gene matches. CDR3 amino acids: CASSYSGGNEQYF. The CDR3 DNA reads TGTGCCAGCAGTTACTCCGGGGGGAACGAGCAGTACTTC.

The CDR3 DNA reads TGTGCCAGTAGTAGGGCAGGGAACTATGGCTACACCTTC. Amino acid sequence: CASSRAGNYGYTF. The chain employs TRBV19 and TRBJ1-2; D perhaps matches TRBD1 (5 bases). Per the germline V gene, CDR1 is LNHDA and CDR2 is SQIVND (reference sequence). The length of the CDR3 is 13 residues. V shed 4 bases and J shed 2 bases, with 8 bases lying between them.

The chain joins TRBV4-3 to TRBJ1-2, with D maybe TRBD1 (6 bases). This CDR3 comprises 15 residues. CDR1 LGHNA and CDR2 YSLEER come from the germline V gene. Deletions cut 1 base from V and 3 bases from J, with 12 bases between. CDR3 sequence reads: CASSQGTGRDYGYTF. The CDR3 nucleotides are TGCGCCAGCAGCCAAGGCACAGGGAGGGACTATGGCTACACCTTC.

This clone was detected a few times. The chain joins TRBV9 to TRBJ1-1; D ambiguous. V dropped 3 bases and J dropped 4 bases, with 10 bases sitting between them. In germline, CDR1 is SGDLS, CDR2 YYNGEE. This CDR3 is 13 amino acids long. CDR3 DNA: TGTGCCAGCAGCGCCACCTATGGCACTGAAGCTTTCTTT. Its translation is CASSATYGTEAFF. The full variable domain, its missing parts supplied by reference TRBV9 and TRBJ1-1, is DSGVTQTPKHLITATGQRVTLRCSPRSGDLSVYWYQQSLDQGLQFLIQYYNGEERAKGNILERFSAQQFPDLHSELNLSSLELGDSALYFCASSATYGTEAFFGQGTRLTVV.

The rearrangement links TRBV7-3 to TRBJ1-2; 9 bases are a match to TRBD1. V gave up 5 bases and J gave up 7 bases; unmatched junction bases: 8. CDR1 and CDR2 from the germline V gene are SGHTA and FQGTGA. The CDR3 runs to 14 residues. The CDR3 region is CASSPIGDRVGYTF. The CDR3, as DNA: TGTGCCAGCAGCCCCATCGGGGACAGGGTTGGCTACACCTTC.

This sequence joins TRBV27 and TRBJ1-4; 10 bases fit TRBD1. The CDR3 consists of 14 residues. Germline values: CDR1 MNHEY, CDR2 SMNVEV (reference sequence). V was clipped by 5 bases and J by 10 bases; unmatched bases: 7. CDR3 amino acids: CASSMGQGNGKLFF. In nucleotides, the CDR3 is TGTGCCAGCAGTATGGGACAGGGGAACGGAAAACTGTTTTTT. Drawing the rest from reference TRBV27 and TRBJ1-4, the complete variable domain is EAQVTQNPRYLITVTGKKLTVTCSQNMNHEYMSWYRQDPGLGLRQIYYSMNVEVTDKGDVPEGYKVSRKEKRNFPLILESPSPNQTSLYFCASSMGQGNGKLFFGSGTQLSVL.

The J gene is TRBJ1-6, the V gene TRBV6-2 or TRBV6-3; a possible D gene is TRBD1 (6 bases). The germline V gene has CDR1 MNHEY and CDR2 SVGEGT. The CDR3 is made up of 15 amino acids. V lost 6 bases to trimming and J lost 6 bases, with 15 bases between them. In nucleotides, the CDR3 is TGTGCCAGCAGCCGCTCGGAAGGGGGTAATTCACCCCTCCACTTT. Translating gives CASSRSEGGNSPLHF.

V gene TRBV11-2 combines with J gene TRBJ1-5; 7 bases match TRBD1. CDR1 is SGHAT, CDR2 FQNNGV, per germline. The CDR3 covers 13 residues. The J segment lost 7 bases and the V segment lost 5 bases, leaving 5 bases of the junction unmatched. Here the CDR3 reads CASSPGGRQPQHF. CDR3 sequence (DNA): TGTGCCAGCAGCCCAGGGGGTAGGCAGCCCCAGCATTTT.

Only a few counts were recorded for this clone. The chain is built from TRBV21-1 and TRBJ1-4; the table's D call, TRBD1, has no DNA check behind it. TRBV21-1 is flagged as a pseudogene. This CDR3 region has 15 residues. DNA of the CDR3: TGTGCCAGCAGCCAACGGACAGGGACTAATGAAAAACTGTTTTTT. The encoded protein is CASSQRTGTNEKLFF.

The V gene is TRBV18, the J gene TRBJ1-6; 7 nucleotides match TRBD1. This CDR3 is built from 15 residues. Unmatched junction bases numbered 4, after V lost 2 bases and J lost 6 bases. Germline values: CDR1 KGHSH, CDR2 LQKENI. The CDR3 sequence: CASSPIDRANSPLHF. The CDR3, as DNA: TGTGCCAGCTCACCAATCGACAGGGCTAATTCACCCCTCCACTTT.

In DNA, the CDR3 is TGTGCCAGCAGTTACGAGCGGGGGCTCACAGATACGCAGTATTTT. This sequence encodes CASSYERGLTDTQYF. The chain combines TRBV6-5 with TRBJ2-3; 8 bases are a match to TRBD2. The germline CDR1 and CDR2 sequences are MNHEY and SVGAGI. The ends lost 2 bases at V and 2 bases at J; junction bases unmatched: 3. The CDR3 contains 15 residues.

The V and J genes are TRBV5-5 and TRBJ1-3; D is unclear. V lost 4 bases and J 7 bases, leaving 21 bases between the germline ends. Germline CDR1 SGHKS, CDR2 YYEKEE (reference sequence). This CDR3 region has 16 residues. CDR3 loop: CASSRGGTETINTIYF. The CDR3 nucleotides read TGTGCCAGCAGCCGTGGAGGAACAGAAACGATTAACACCATATATTTT.

This chain uses TRBV10-3 with TRBJ1-1; the D gene is possibly TRBD1 (5 bases). Germline CDR1 is ENHRY and CDR2 is SYGVKD. V was clipped by 5 bases and J by 3 bases, with 16 bases between them. CDR3 length equals 15 residues. The CDR3, as DNA: TGTGCCATCAGTCCCCTAAGGGGCGCGGACACTGAAGCTTTCTTT. Translation: CAISPLRGADTEAFF.

This rearrangement joins TRBV7-9 to TRBJ1-2, with 9 bases that match TRBD1. This CDR3 is built from 15 residues. Germline V lookup: CDR1 SEHNR, CDR2 FQNEAQ (reference sequence). V lost 5 bases to trimming and J lost 2 bases; unmatched junction nucleotides: 6. This chain's CDR3 is CASSRTGAANYGYTF. CDR3 in DNA: TGTGCCAGCAGCCGGACAGGGGCCGCCAACTATGGCTACACCTTC.

The rearrangement uses TRBV5-8 and TRBJ2-7; D may be TRBD1 (6 bases). Germline assignment: CDR1 SGHTS and CDR2 YDEGEE. The ends were cut back, 3 bases at V and 3 bases at J, with 16 bases in the middle. This CDR3 region has 15 residues. In DNA, the CDR3 is TGTGCCAGCAGCTCACGTAACAGGGTTTTCTACGAGCAGTACTTC. This encodes CASSSRNRVFYEQYF.

The rearrangement uses TRBV7-3 and TRBJ1-5, with 9 bases aligning to TRBD1. The ends lost 5 bases at V and 4 bases at J; junction bases unmatched: 6. The length of the CDR3 is 15 residues. Germline CDR1 is SGHTA and CDR2 is FQGTGA. The CDR3 DNA sequence: TGTGCCAGCAGCCCACAGGGGGCAGGTAATCAGCCCCAGCATTTT. Protein sequence: CASSPQGAGNQPQHF.

The chain carries TRBV6-1 and TRBJ1-1; 7 bases are a match to TRBD1. CDR1 MNHNS and CDR2 SASEGT come from the germline V gene. CDR3 length equals 15 residues. V shed 2 bases, J shed 6 bases, and the junction held 9 bases outside the gene matches. CDR3 residues: CASSEIPGQVPEAFF. As DNA, the CDR3 is TGTGCCAGCAGTGAAATACCCGGACAGGTACCTGAAGCTTTCTTT.

The chain joins TRBV6-1 to TRBJ2-3; 8 nucleotides align to TRBD2. Trimming took 2 bases from V and 1 from J; bases not matched to a gene: 8. This CDR3 contains 17 residues. CDR1 MNHNS and CDR2 SASEGT come from the germline V gene. The CDR3 nucleotides are TGTGCCAGCAGTGAAAGGGAGGCGGGGGGACGCACAGATACGCAGTATTTT. It codes for CASSEREAGGRTDTQYF.

This chain connects TRBV11-2 to TRBJ2-2; possibly TRBD1 for D (6 bases). In germline, CDR1 is SGHAT, CDR2 FQNNGV. Between the trimmed V and J ends, which lost 4 bases and 4 bases, there was a span of 10 bases. CDR3 length: 14 residues. CDR3 protein: CASSSGRGTGELFF. Written as DNA, the CDR3 is TGTGCCAGCAGCTCCGGCAGGGGCACCGGGGAGCTGTTTTTT.

This clone has a single count. The V call is TRBV9, the J call TRBJ2-7; 7 positions agree with TRBD1. Unmatched junction bases numbered 6, after V lost 0 bases and J lost 3 bases. Germline CDR1 reads SGDLS; CDR2 reads YYNGEE. The CDR3 length is 15 residues. Here the CDR3 reads CASSVEGDRRYEQYF. The DNA for the CDR3 is TGTGCCAGCAGCGTAGAGGGGGACAGACGCTACGAGCAGTACTTC.

The chain has TRBV4-3 and TRBJ1-2; perhaps TRBD1 as D (5 bases). V shed 0 bases and J shed 9 bases, with 14 bases lying between them. The CDR3 covers 14 residues. In germline, CDR1 is LGHNA, CDR2 YSLEER. The CDR3 protein is CASSQDRWGTRYTF. DNA of the CDR3: TGCGCCAGCAGCCAAGATCGATGGGGGACTCGCTACACCTTC.

This chain links TRBV27 with TRBJ1-1; 7 bases align to TRBD1. Germline CDR1 and CDR2: MNHEY and SMNVEV (reference sequence). There are 16 residues in the CDR3. The junction had 15 bases not matched to a gene; V was cut back by 8 bases and J by 3 bases. The CDR3: CASLGRTRTGYTEAFF. The DNA of the CDR3 is TGTGCCAGCTTAGGGAGGACCCGGACAGGATACACTGAAGCTTTCTTT.

The chain has TRBV7-9 and TRBJ2-3, with D perhaps matching TRBD2 (6 bases). Germline V gives CDR1 SEHNR, CDR2 FQNEAQ (reference sequence). V was clipped by 0 bases and J by 3 bases, with 10 bases between them. The CDR3 length is 15 residues. CDR3 DNA sequence: TGTGCCAGCAGCTTAGCGGGGGGAAGGACAGATACGCAGTATTTT. Its translation is CASSLAGGRTDTQYF.

The chain is built from TRBV19 and TRBJ2-2, with 7 positions matching TRBD1. The CDR3 has 18 residues. V shed 3 bases, J shed 1 base, and the junction held 11 bases outside the gene matches. Germline CDR1 and CDR2: LNHDA and SQIVND (reference sequence). The CDR3 spells CASSMRGGRVRNTGELFF. The CDR3, as DNA: TGTGCCAGTAGTATGAGAGGGGGCAGGGTGAGGAACACCGGGGAGCTGTTTTTT.

CDR3 region: CASSVTSGADTQYF. Here the CDR3 DNA reads TGTGCCAGTAGTGTGACTAGCGGGGCAGATACGCAGTATTTT. The rearrangement uses TRBV19 and TRBJ2-3, with TRBD2 identical over 11 bases. The CDR3 is 14 residues long. Per the germline V gene, CDR1 is LNHDA and CDR2 is SQIVND (reference sequence). V dropped 5 bases and J dropped 4; count of bases not matched to a gene: 2.